This T cell receptor beta chain was documented in a study of T cells after yellow fever vaccination. Study-level results: Weaker, the secondary response peaked sooner, at day 5 versus 15.

TCRdb analysed the 5' RACE reads with MiXCR anew, one entry per CDR3 protein. This table holds 450,000 to 600,000 distinct CDR3 sequences, about 15% found once. This clonotype was seen only a few times. What it binds is not known. J gave up 5 bases and V 4 bases, and 3 bases lay outside the gene matches. CDR3 length: 13 amino acids. Germline V CDR1 and CDR2: MNHNY, SVGAGI (reference sequence). V gene TRBV6-6 combines with J gene TRBJ2-3, with 7 bases aligning to TRBD2. This receptor was identified in a man younger than 30 who received the YFV17D yellow fever vaccine. This specimen was PBMCs, taken about 5 days after the first yellow fever vaccination. CDR3 loop: CASSWGGGDTQYF. CDR3 in DNA: TGTGCCAGCAGTTGGGGGGGGGGAGATACGCAGTATTTT.